The 21 T cell receptor beta chains below were found in one sample sequenced in a study of regulatory T cells. Study results and limitations: In CD3G-deficient patients, conventional CD4+ T cells were enriched for hydrophobic CDR3 residues at positions 6 and 7.

Amplification used 52 TRBV primers and 13 TRBJ primers. Profiled with immunoSEQ multiplex PCR; TCRdb holds only in-frame clones, not every one. The sample lists about 35,000 clones, about 88% occurring once. No cognate antigen is known for these TCRs. Sample: conventional CD4+ T cells sorted from blood. The receptors were gathered from a person in their late teens or twenties with CD3G deficiency.

This chain uses TRBV18 with TRBJ2-3, with 7 bases lining up with TRBD1. This CDR3 is built from 14 residues. The ends lost 3 bases at V and 6 bases at J; junction bases unmatched: 6. CDR1 and CDR2 from the germline V gene are KGHSH and LQKENI. The CDR3 region is CASSPRQGYDTQYF. The CDR3 nucleotides are TGTGCCAGCTCACCGAGACAGGGCTACGATACGCAGTATTTT.

This rearrangement joins TRBV6-6 to TRBJ2-7, with D unclear. V lost 5 bases to trimming and J lost 5 bases, with 10 bases between them. The CDR3 has 12 amino acids. Germline V gives CDR1 MNHNY, CDR2 SVGAGI (reference sequence). CDR3 nucleotide sequence: TGTGCCAGCAGTCGTGGGTACCACGAGCAGTACTTC. Residues: CASSRGYHEQYF.

A note on this clone: The junction shows a germline mismatch at one end, possibly a read error. The chain combines TRBV15 with TRBJ1-3; D is possibly TRBD1 (5 bases). Germline CDR1 reads LNHNV; CDR2 reads YYDKDF (reference sequence). CDR3 size: 18 residues. The CDR3 coding sequence is TGTGCCACCGTGCCCGGAAGGGGTCCCATCTTCTCTGGAAACACCACATATTTT. It translates to CATVPGRGPIFSGNTTYF.

The chain couples TRBV6-1 to TRBJ2-1; weak D call: TRBD1 (5 bases). Trimming removed 2 bases from V and 3 bases from J, with 11 bases in between. CDR1 MNHNS and CDR2 SASEGT come from the germline V gene. The CDR3 spans 15 residues. CDR3 sequence (DNA): TGTGCCAGCAGTGAAATAACAGGTTGCTACAATGAGCAGTTCTTC. This gives the protein CASSEITGCYNEQFF.

A single count supports this clone. The chain combines TRBV5-1 with TRBJ1-1, with 9 bases fitting TRBD1. CDR1 and CDR2 from the germline V gene are SGHRS and YFSETQ. With 4 bases clipped from V and 5 bases from J, the junction kept 3 bases outside the gene matches. This CDR3 contains 13 residues. As DNA, the CDR3 is TGCGCCAGCAGCGCCGGACAGGGGACTGAAGCTTTCTTT. This encodes CASSAGQGTEAFF. Complete variable domain (other parts from reference TRBV5-1 and TRBJ1-1): KAGVTQTPRYLIKTRGQQVTLSCSPISGHRSVSWYQQTPGQGLQFLFEYFSETQRNKGNFPGRFSGRQFSNSRSEMNVSTLELGDSALYLCASSAGQGTEAFFGQGTRLTVV.

The gene calls are TRBV7-9 and TRBJ1-3, with 7 bases lining up with TRBD1. J gave up 7 bases and V 5 bases, and 5 bases lay outside the gene matches. CDR1 SEHNR and CDR2 FQNEAQ come from the germline V gene (reference sequence). The CDR3 is made up of 13 amino acids. In DNA form, the CDR3 reads TGTGCCAGCAGCGCAGGCAGGGGGAACACCATATATTTT. It yields the protein CASSAGRGNTIYF.

V and J are TRBV10-2 and TRBJ2-7; possibly TRBD2 for D (6 bases). This CDR3 spans 11 amino acids. V dropped 6 bases and J dropped 6 bases, with 9 bases sitting between them. CDR1 WSHSY and CDR2 SAAADI come from the germline V gene. In DNA form, the CDR3 reads TGCGCCAGCAGCGGGCGGGGCGAGCAGTACTTC. Translated, it gives CASSGRGEQYF.

The gene calls are TRBV11-2 and TRBJ2-1; TRBD1 is a possible D gene (5 bases). V lost 0 bases to trimming and J lost 2 bases, with 20 bases between them. Germline assignment: CDR1 SGHAT and CDR2 FQNNGV. This CDR3 has 19 amino acids. DNA for the CDR3: TGTGCCAGCAGCTTAGACGTCTGGGGCTCCTTGGGGACCTACAATGAGCAGTTCTTC. As protein: CASSLDVWGSLGTYNEQFF.

This clone was detected a few times. This chain joins TRBV19 and TRBJ2-1; 7 bases align to TRBD1. The CDR3 loop spans 14 amino acids. The germline V gene encodes CDR1 LNHDA and CDR2 SQIVND (reference sequence). The V and J ends lost 6 bases and 4 bases, in that order; junction bases with no gene match: 6. CDR3 coding DNA: TGTGCCAGTAGGAAAGGGGGACAGTACAATGAGCAGTTCTTC. It is translated as CASRKGGQYNEQFF.

The rearrangement links TRBV5-1 to TRBJ1-1; D may be TRBD1 (5 bases). Germline V lookup: CDR1 SGHRS, CDR2 YFSETQ. The ends were cut back, 0 bases at V and 5 bases at J, with 14 bases in the middle. The length of the CDR3 is 15 residues. CDR3 nucleotides: TGCGCCAGCAGCTTGGAGATGGGGGGAACGACTGAAGCTTTCTTT. Its translation is CASSLEMGGTTEAFF.

The gene calls are TRBV11-2 and TRBJ2-2, with 9 bases identical to TRBD2. The germline gives CDR1 SGHAT, CDR2 FQNNGV. The CDR3 loop spans 16 amino acids. The ends lost 4 bases at V and 5 bases at J; junction bases unmatched: 8. Written as DNA, the CDR3 is TGTGCCAGCAGCTCCCAGAGCGGGAGGCGTACCGGGGAGCTGTTTTTT. Its protein is CASSSQSGRRTGELFF.

The chain carries TRBV28 and TRBJ2-7; 10 bases agree with TRBD2. This CDR3 has 17 residues. Germline CDR1 and CDR2: MDHEN and SYDVKM. Germline trimming cut 1 base from V and 4 bases from J; bases unmatched to any gene: 10. The CDR3 nucleotides read TGTGCCAGCAGTTTATCGAGCGGGAGGGCCGAGGCGTACGAGCAGTACTTC. Its protein is CASSLSSGRAEAYEQYF.

V gene TRBV5-1 combines with J gene TRBJ2-3, with 8 bases matching TRBD1. V lost 0 bases, J lost 3 bases, and 3 bases stayed unmatched. The CDR3 loop spans 15 amino acids. In germline, CDR1 is SGHRS, CDR2 YFSETQ. The CDR3 sequence: CASSLGDRFTDTQYF. Here the CDR3 DNA reads TGCGCCAGCAGCTTGGGGGACAGGTTTACAGATACGCAGTATTTT.

V is TRBV6-6 and J is TRBJ1-1; D may be TRBD1 (5 bases). This CDR3 has 14 amino acids. Germline V gives CDR1 MNHNY, CDR2 SVGAGI (reference sequence). The V end was cut by 6 bases, the J end by 11 bases, with 22 bases between. For the CDR3, the DNA is TGTGCCAGCAGAGACACGGGACCGATCTCCAGGGCTTTCTTT. Protein: CASRDTGPISRAFF.

The chain carries TRBV6-1 and TRBJ2-7, with D possibly TRBD2 on 6 matching bases. This CDR3 contains 15 residues. CDR1 MNHNS and CDR2 SASEGT come from the germline V gene. V lost 4 bases to trimming and J lost 0 bases, with 13 bases between them. CDR3 amino acids: CASSVSAGLSYEQYF. CDR3 nucleotide sequence: TGTGCCAGCAGTGTATCGGCGGGACTCTCCTACGAGCAGTACTTC.

The chain carries TRBV5-1 and TRBJ2-7; D remains unclear. The CDR3 is made up of 14 amino acids. V dropped 0 bases and J dropped 0 bases, with 7 bases sitting between them. CDR1 and CDR2 from the germline V gene are SGHRS and YFSETQ. The DNA of the CDR3 is TGCGCCAGCAGCTTGGGAGATAGCTCCTACGAGCAGTACTTC. It specifies CASSLGDSSYEQYF.

The chain joins TRBV7-6 to TRBJ2-5; D call uncertain. Germline CDR1 and CDR2: SGHVS and FNYEAQ. CDR3 length: 12 amino acids. V lost 1 base, J lost 4 bases, and 4 bases lay in between. CDR3 DNA sequence: TGTGCCAGCAGCTTAGACGGAGAGACCCAGTACTTC. Amino acids: CASSLDGETQYF.

The chain carries TRBV6-1 and TRBJ2-7; 9 bases line up with TRBD1. CDR3 length: 14 residues. Germline CDR1 reads MNHNS; CDR2 reads SASEGT. V shed 6 bases and J 0 bases; nucleotides not matched to a gene: 3. The CDR3 DNA reads TGTGCCAGCAGGGGGGACAGGGACTCCTACGAGCAGTACTTC. Protein: CASRGDRDSYEQYF.

The chain combines TRBV6-1 with TRBJ2-4; D gene ambiguous. The CDR3 is 14 amino acids. CDR1 is MNHNS and CDR2 is SASEGT in the germline V gene. The ends were cut back, 1 base at V and 9 bases at J, with 13 bases in the middle. DNA of the CDR3: TGTGCCAGCAGTGAAGGTCCCGTCTACCTCATTCAGTACTTC. It codes for CASSEGPVYLIQYF.

This chain uses TRBV6-1 with TRBJ2-7; TRBD2 matches at 8 bases. CDR1 MNHNS and CDR2 SASEGT come from the germline V gene. Trimming cost V 10 bases and J 3 bases; bases outside gene matches: 8. This CDR3 comprises 13 residues. CDR3 in amino acids: CAITTAGGYEQYF. In nucleotides, the CDR3 is TGTGCCATCACAACGGCGGGGGGCTACGAGCAGTACTTC.

The V gene is TRBV19, the J gene TRBJ2-2; the D is unclear. CDR1 and CDR2 from the germline V gene are LNHDA and SQIVND (reference sequence). The CDR3 loop spans 17 amino acids. Trimming shortened V by 1 base and J by 0 bases, and 12 bases separated the two germline ends. CDR3 nucleotide sequence: TGTGCCAGTAGTATAGGCGAACTTGTGGCGAACACCGGGGAGCTGTTTTTT. Protein: CASSIGELVANTGELFF.